This TCR beta chain was sequenced during a study of neurological immune-mediated disorders. The authors produced cDNA by 5'RACE using 10-nucleotide random UMIs. Whenever a sequencing run was performed, it yielded over 170 million TCR-beta sequences from 15-18 subjects. A single record per CDR3 protein comes from TCRdb applying MiXCR to the 5' RACE reads. The table lists about 57,000 distinct CDR3 sequences, approximately 11% of them singletons. This clonotype was found a few times. Its antigen is not known. This sample's time point: longitudinal time-point 1 (baseline). Whole-study results and caveats: No sharing of CDR3 amino acid sequences was observed among expanded clones across subjects, suggesting private repertoires in all groups.

Trimming left V 0 bases short and J 8 bases short, with 3 bases between. This CDR3 is built from 11 residues. The germline CDR1 and CDR2 sequences are SGDLS and YYNGEE. This rearrangement joins TRBV9 to TRBJ2-1, with D unclear. The TCR originated in a male donor with HTLV-1-associated myelopathy (HAM/TSP). The sample was PBMCs. CDR3: CASSVGDEQFF. The CDR3 DNA is TGTGCCAGCAGCGTAGGGGATGAGCAGTTCTTC.